This entry describes one TCR beta chain. The antigen remains unidentified. This sample was included in a study of TIL therapy for anti-PD-1-resistant metastatic lung cancer. Study summary: Tumors carried a median roughly 1.5 non-synonymous mutations per megabase. General study findings and limits: Many TIL product clones were absent from baseline tumor, suggesting clonal contraction.

The ends lost 1 base at V and 4 bases at J; junction bases unmatched: 4. The CDR3 loop spans 15 amino acids. Germline V gene data show CDR1 as SGHNT and CDR2 as YYREEE (reference sequence). Specified time point: pre-treatment sample, taken before nivolumab and TIL therapy. Tumor tissue came from excised metastases, mostly pleural nodules or supraclavicular lymph nodes. Enrollment ran from October 2017 to January 2020. The immunoSEQ assay was v3. Sequencing depth was 1.5 million to 2 million read pairs for survey level, about 5-6 million for deep. TCRdb's copy holds only in-frame clones and misses some; the assay was immunoSEQ multiplex PCR. Seen here are over 10,000 clones, approximately 72% observed once, and the top ten hold around 9.5%.

The source material was tumor tissue, sampled at baseline. The sequence derives from a woman aged 30-79 years with non-small cell lung cancer. The chain combines TRBV5-4 with TRBJ2-5; TRBD2 matches at 10 bases. The CDR3 spells CASSLPSGGGETQYF. The CDR3 nucleotides are TGTGCCAGCAGCTTGCCTAGCGGGGGAGGAGAGACCCAGTACTTC. The full variable domain, with the rest looked up from reference TRBV5-4 and TRBJ2-5, is ETGVTQSPTHLIKTRGQQVTLRCSSQSGHNTVSWYQQALGQGPQFIFQYYREEENGRGNFPPRFSGLQFPNYSSELNVNALELDDSALYLCASSLPSGGGETQYFGPGTRLLVL.